The clone carrying this TCR beta chain was seen many times. The sample is drawn from a study of CD8 T cells in ankylosing spondylitis. One entry per CDR3 protein results from TCRdb running MiXCR on the 5' RACE reads. The sample includes under 200,000 distinct CDR3 sequences, roughly 12% of them seen just once. CDR3 length: 15 residues. Trimming stripped 6 bases from V and 1 base from J, with 12 bases between. The chain combines TRBV12-3 or TRBV12-4 with TRBJ2-2, with D perhaps TRBD1 or TRBD2 (5 bases each). The receptor's source is a male donor with ankylosing spondylitis or in good health (not recorded which). The sequenced material came from blood, either unsorted or a sorted T cell fraction (not recorded which). The CDR3 DNA reads TGTGCCAGCAGCCCCGGGACCTTGAACACCGGGGAGCTGTTTTTT. Its protein is CASSPGTLNTGELFF.